Listed here are 10 T cell receptor beta chains from one sample, sequenced in a study of blood T cell repertoires in COVID-19. Method: immunoSEQ multiplex PCR; TCRdb's copy keeps in-frame clones and lacks some. The top ten hold approximately 2.5% of the sample, which has 300,000 or so clones, about 92% seen once. Sequenced sample: PBMCs or T cells enriched from blood (not recorded which). These receptors originate from a man in his 60s who had recovered from COVID-19.

This chain joins TRBV9 and TRBJ1-6; weak D call: TRBD1 (5 bases). Germline assignment: CDR1 SGDLS and CDR2 YYNGEE. With 0 bases removed from V and 0 bases from J, the gap between germline ends came to 10 bases. The CDR3 runs to 17 residues. CDR3 protein: CASSVEGRGSYNSPLHF. CDR3 coding DNA: TGTGCCAGCAGCGTAGAGGGGAGGGGCTCCTATAATTCACCCCTCCACTTT.

The chain joins TRBV7-8 to TRBJ2-2, with TRBD1 matching over 7 bases. Looked up from germline, CDR1 is SGHVS and CDR2 is FQNEAQ. Trimming removed 8 bases from V and 2 bases from J; junction bases left unmatched: 5. The CDR3 totals 14 residues. CDR3 nucleotides: TGTGCCAGCGACGGGACAGACAACACCGGGGAGCTGTTTTTT. Amino acid sequence: CASDGTDNTGELFF.

The rearrangement joins TRBV11-3 to TRBJ1-3; D is undetermined. Per germline, CDR1 SGHNT and CDR2 YENEEA. V lost 5 bases, J lost 4 bases, and 15 bases lay in between. This CDR3 has 15 residues. The CDR3, as DNA: TGTGCCAGCAGCCCCGAGTCGGGTTCAGGAAACACCATATATTTT. It is translated as CASSPESGSGNTIYF. Based on the CDR3 plus reference TRBV11-3 and TRBJ1-3, the full variable domain is EAGVVQSPRYKIIEKKQPVAFWCNPISGHNTLYWYLQNLGQGPELLIRYENEEAVDDSQLPKDRFSAERLKGVDSTLKIQPAELGDSAVYLCASSPESGSGNTIYFGEGSWLTVV.

CDR3 in DNA: TGTGCCAGCAGCCTGGGGACAGGGTTAAAGGCCCTCCACTTT. The encoded protein is CASSLGTGLKALHF. The chain recombines TRBV3-1 (or the pseudogene TRBV3-2) with TRBJ1-6; 9 positions match TRBD1. The length of the CDR3 is 14 residues. The germline V gene encodes CDR1 LGHDT and CDR2 YNNKEL (reference sequence). V was clipped by 4 bases and J by 14 bases; unmatched bases: 9.

This clone was detected only once. Other DNA sequences within the sample encode an identical CDR3. This CDR3 reads CASSRGSSYNEQFF. The CDR3 DNA follows: TGTGCCAGCAGCCGTGGTAGCTCCTACAATGAGCAGTTCTTC. The chain links TRBV3-1 (or the pseudogene TRBV3-2) to TRBJ2-1; D is unresolved. The V end lost 4 bases, the J end lost 0 bases, and 7 bases lay between the germline ends. Germline loops: CDR1 LGHDT, CDR2 YNNKEL (reference sequence). The CDR3 consists of 14 residues.

V usage is TRBV27 and J usage is TRBJ1-3; D not resolved. Trimming took 5 bases from V and 7 from J, leaving 12 bases between them. Germline assignment: CDR1 MNHEY and CDR2 SMNVEV (reference sequence). This CDR3 is 13 amino acids long. CDR3 nucleotide sequence: TGTGCCAGCAGTCCCCGTGGAGGGAACACCATATATTTT. Protein product: CASSPRGGNTIYF.

The chain employs TRBV5-1 and TRBJ1-4, with TRBD1 as a possible D gene (6 bases). Germline-derived CDR1 and CDR2 are SGHRS and YFSETQ. The V end was cut by 4 bases, the J end by 2 bases, with 12 bases between. The CDR3 is 15 residues long. The CDR3 sequence is CASSIQGITNEKLFF. CDR3 coding DNA: TGCGCCAGCAGCATCCAGGGGATTACTAATGAAAAACTGTTTTTT.

The V and J genes are TRBV27 and TRBJ2-2, with 10 bases identical to TRBD1. The germline V gene has CDR1 MNHEY and CDR2 SMNVEV (reference sequence). CDR3 length equals 14 residues. V shed 6 bases and J 5 bases; nucleotides not matched to a gene: 3. The CDR3 spells CASSRDRGTGELFF. CDR3 coding DNA: TGTGCCAGCAGCCGGGACAGGGGTACCGGGGAGCTGTTTTTT.

This clone was counted a few times. This chain uses TRBV10-3 with TRBJ1-1; 8 bases match TRBD1. The CDR3 runs to 14 residues. Trimming took 10 bases from V and 3 from J; bases not matched to a gene: 10. CDR1 is ENHRY and CDR2 is SYGVKD in the germline V gene. The CDR3: CASRDRILDTEAFF. The CDR3 coding sequence is TGTGCCAGTCGGGACAGGATCTTGGACACTGAAGCTTTCTTT.

The table lists this clone with a count of one. V gene TRBV4-1 combines with J gene TRBJ2-7, with unresolved D. V was pared by 3 bases and J by 3 bases, with 3 bases between. Germline V gene sequence: CDR1 MGHRA, CDR2 YSYEKL. The CDR3 length is 11 residues. The CDR3 DNA reads as TGCGCCAGCAGCCATAACTACGAGCAGTACTTC. Translated: CASSHNYEQYF.